This T cell receptor (beta chain) was sequenced in a study of long-term antiretroviral therapy in people with HIV. Across the study: First collections came about a decade before the 2015 immediate-ART recommendation.

The study's findings and limits: Participants lacked recorded data on ART adherence, viral resistance or therapy changes.

Donors needed at least one pre-ART PBMC sample plus at least two post-ART samples. This clone was picked up a small number of times. Its antigen is undetermined. Researchers ran immunoSEQ v3.0 at survey level. The assay was immunoSEQ multiplex PCR, and TCRdb's table has in-frame clones only and misses some. The table records approximately 19,000 clones, approximately 90% of them present only once. Between the trimmed V and J ends, which lost 7 bases and 7 bases, there was a span of 14 bases. This CDR3 contains 13 residues. Germline assignment: CDR1 MNHNY and CDR2 SVGAGI (reference sequence). This chain connects TRBV6-6 to TRBJ1-5; D might be TRBD1 (5 bases). The material was unsorted PBMCs, obtained 2.1 years after starting antiretroviral therapy. The receptor comes from a man between 18 and 35 years old with HIV. The CDR3 protein is CASNQGEGQPQHF. The CDR3 DNA is TGTGCCAGCAATCAGGGTGAGGGGCAGCCCCAGCATTTT.